Listed below are T cell receptor beta chains from one sample, sequenced in a study of identical twins. One entry per CDR3 protein, called by TCRdb with MiXCR from the 5' RACE reads. The repertoire holds nearly 900,000 distinct CDR3 sequences, with 10% to 15% as singletons. The same sample was also studied in work on yellow fever vaccine responses in identical twins.

The sequencing sample was made of PBMCs. These TCRs come from a woman aged 18-29 years in good health. CDR3s leave out the opening cysteine and the closing phenylalanine or tryptophan.

V: TRBV7-9
J: TRBJ2-5
CDR3: ASIREVTETQY

V: TRBV7-9
J: TRBJ2-1
CDR3: ASSPSGGIYNEQF

V: TRBV5-5
J: TRBJ2-3
CDR3: ASSHRRGEGGTDTQY

V: TRBV6-1
J: TRBJ1-6
CDR3: ASTPASDYNSPLH

V: TRBV3-1
J: TRBJ2-1
CDR3: ASSQDIGLFEQF

V: TRBV3-1
J: TRBJ2-3
CDR3: ASSQVGGAGTDTQY

V: TRBV21-1
J: TRBJ2-1
CDR3: ASSKVGSECVWNEQF

V: TRBV3-1
J: TRBJ2-1
CDR3: ASSLLRTSGTSEQF

V: TRBV7-2
J: TRBJ2-1
CDR3: ASSNHNEQF

V: TRBV2
J: TRBJ2-1
CDR3: ASKLGVGSYNEQF

V: TRBV20-1
J: TRBJ2-3
CDR3: SACRTGYTDTQY

V: TRBV12-3/TRBV12-4
J: TRBJ2-2
CDR3: ASSLGLAGGGTGELF

V: TRBV18
J: TRBJ2-5
CDR3: ASSPAGTETQY

V: TRBV18
J: TRBJ2-1
CDR3: ASSPQGLAGADEQF

V: TRBV28
J: TRBJ2-5
CDR3: ASSLLRIETQY

V: TRBV28
J: TRBJ1-2
CDR3: ASSPHKGGTNYGYT

V: TRBV29-1
J: TRBJ2-1
CDR3: SVEAPGQGVNEQF

V: TRBV10-1
J: TRBJ2-5
CDR3: ASSEPGAHPETQY

V: TRBV7-6
J: TRBJ1-2
CDR3: ASSLEGQGTYGYT

V: TRBV6-1
J: TRBJ2-3
CDR3: ASSPGQRRTDTQY

V: TRBV20-1
J: TRBJ2-3
CDR3: SAPSGTHTDTQY

V: TRBV7-9
J: TRBJ1-1
CDR3: ATYRTEAF

V: TRBV11-2
J: TRBJ2-5
CDR3: ASSSVTRQETQY

V: TRBV20-1
J: TRBJ1-4
CDR3: SARPQGTGGKEKLF

V: TRBV12-3/TRBV12-4
J: TRBJ2-1
CDR3: ASSFPGRPVNEQF

V: TRBV7-9
J: TRBJ2-7
CDR3: ASSLTRDQPYEQY

V: TRBV12-3/TRBV12-4
J: TRBJ2-2
CDR3: ASSPPRLAGHKNTGELF

V: TRBV10-3
J: TRBJ2-3
CDR3: AIRVSSADTQY

V: TRBV12-3/TRBV12-4
J: TRBJ2-7
CDR3: ASSTDSHYEQY

V: TRBV6-1
J: TRBJ1-6
CDR3: ASRSRGVSPLH

V: TRBV10-3
J: TRBJ2-3
CDR3: AISKGYVADTQY

V: TRBV11-2
J: TRBJ2-5
CDR3: ASSHNPTGVQETQY

V: TRBV5-1
J: TRBJ2-1
CDR3: ASSPGGSYNEQF

V: TRBV20-1
J: TRBJ2-7
CDR3: SGFTTSGGEQY

V: TRBV4-1
J: TRBJ2-5
CDR3: ASSPLDSKRQETQY

V: TRBV20-1
J: TRBJ1-5
CDR3: GTGTGRRQPQH

V: TRBV7-2
J: TRBJ2-4
CDR3: ASSPGASKNIQY

V: TRBV12-3/TRBV12-4
J: TRBJ2-3
CDR3: ASSLELGGRGTSDTQY

V: TRBV11-1
J: TRBJ2-1
CDR3: ASSSSSGAWTELNNEQF

V: TRBV29-1
J: TRBJ2-1
CDR3: SVEGLGGYNEQF

V: TRBV10-1
J: TRBJ1-2
CDR3: ASSESPDNYGYT

V: TRBV20-1
J: TRBJ2-1
CDR3: SARPGHFNEQF

V: TRBV5-1
J: TRBJ1-6
CDR3: ASSLAPGDNSPLH

V: TRBV12-3/TRBV12-4
J: TRBJ1-5
CDR3: AAKQRSYYSNQPQH